This paragraph reports one T cell receptor beta chain. The data were obtained in a study of technical replicates of blood from several donors. Sequencing was performed with immunoSEQ multiplex PCR; in TCRdb, only in-frame clones are kept and a portion is missing. The repertoire holds around 70,000 clones, roughly 92% seen once, with 0.3% to 0.45% in the top ten. Germline V gene sequence: CDR1 SQVTM, CDR2 ANQGSEA. This CDR3 comprises 13 residues. V lost 2 bases, J lost 7 bases, and 15 bases lay in between. Input material: T cells isolated from PBMCs. This TCR was recovered from a human donor in good health. The chain couples TRBV29-1 to TRBJ2-7, with a tentative D call TRBD1 (8 bases). CDR3 nucleotide sequence: TGCAGCGTTGAAACCGACAGGGGAGGGGAGCAGTACTTC. Amino acids: CSVETDRGGEQYF.